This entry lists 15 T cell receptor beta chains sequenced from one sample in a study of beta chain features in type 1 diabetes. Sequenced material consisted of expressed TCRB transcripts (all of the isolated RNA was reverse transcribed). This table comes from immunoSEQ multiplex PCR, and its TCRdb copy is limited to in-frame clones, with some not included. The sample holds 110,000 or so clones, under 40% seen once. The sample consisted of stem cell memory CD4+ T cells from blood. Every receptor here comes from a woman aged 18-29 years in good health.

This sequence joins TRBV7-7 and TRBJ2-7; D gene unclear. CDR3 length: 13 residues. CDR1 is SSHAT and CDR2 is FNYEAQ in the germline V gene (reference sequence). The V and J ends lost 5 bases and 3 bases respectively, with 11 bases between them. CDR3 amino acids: CASSRSTYYEQYF. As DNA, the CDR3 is TGTGCCAGCAGCCGCAGTACATACTACGAGCAGTACTTC. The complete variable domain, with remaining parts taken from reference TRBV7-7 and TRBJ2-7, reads GAGVSQSPRYKVTKRGQDVTLRCDPISSHATLYWYQQALGQGPEFLTYFNYEAQPDKSGLPSDRFSAERPEGSISTLTIQRTEQRDSAMYRCASSRSTYYEQYFGPGTRLTVT.

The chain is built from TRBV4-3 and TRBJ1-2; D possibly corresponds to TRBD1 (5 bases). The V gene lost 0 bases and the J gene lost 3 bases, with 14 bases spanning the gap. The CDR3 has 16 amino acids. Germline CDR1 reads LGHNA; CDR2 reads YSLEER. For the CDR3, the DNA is TGCGCCAGCAGCCAAGATCGACGGGGGAAGCACTATGGCTACACCTTC. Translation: CASSQDRRGKHYGYTF.

CDR3 in amino acids: CAAGLYGYTF. In DNA, the CDR3 is TGTGCCGCAGGGCTCTATGGCTACACCTTC. The J gene is TRBJ1-2, the V gene TRBV6-1, with D maybe TRBD1 (5 bases). Germline loops: CDR1 MNHNS, CDR2 SASEGT. The CDR3 sequence is 10 residues long. The V end was cut by 11 bases, the J end by 4 bases, with 8 bases between.

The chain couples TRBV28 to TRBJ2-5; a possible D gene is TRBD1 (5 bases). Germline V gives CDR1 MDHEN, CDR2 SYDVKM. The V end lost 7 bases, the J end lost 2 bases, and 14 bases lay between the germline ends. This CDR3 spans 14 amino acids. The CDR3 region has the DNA TGTGCCAGCACCCGCTCCAGGGTTCAAGAGACCCAGTACTTC. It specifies CASTRSRVQETQYF.

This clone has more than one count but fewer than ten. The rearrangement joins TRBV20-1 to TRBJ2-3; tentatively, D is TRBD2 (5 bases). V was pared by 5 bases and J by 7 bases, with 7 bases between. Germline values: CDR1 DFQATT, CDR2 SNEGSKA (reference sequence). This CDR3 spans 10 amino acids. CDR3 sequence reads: CSAVGNTQYF. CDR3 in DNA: TGCAGTGCTGTCGGGAATACGCAGTATTTT.

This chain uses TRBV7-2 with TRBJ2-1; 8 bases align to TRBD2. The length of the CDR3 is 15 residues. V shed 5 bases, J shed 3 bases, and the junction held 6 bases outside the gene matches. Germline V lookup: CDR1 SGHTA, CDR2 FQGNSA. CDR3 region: CASSKAGELYNEQFF. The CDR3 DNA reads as TGTGCCAGCAGCAAAGCGGGAGAACTCTACAATGAGCAGTTCTTC.

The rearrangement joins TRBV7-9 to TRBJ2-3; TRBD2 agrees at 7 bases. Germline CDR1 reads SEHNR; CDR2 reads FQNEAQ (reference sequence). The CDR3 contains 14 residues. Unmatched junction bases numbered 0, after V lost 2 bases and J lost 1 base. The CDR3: CASSLSGGTDTQYF. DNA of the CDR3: TGTGCCAGCAGCTTAAGCGGGGGCACAGATACGCAGTATTTT. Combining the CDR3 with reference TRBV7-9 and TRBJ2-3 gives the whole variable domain DTGVSQNPRHKITKRGQNVTFRCDPISEHNRLYWYRQTLGQGPEFLTYFQNEAQLEKSRLLSDRFSAERPKGSFSTLEIQRTEQGDSAMYLCASSLSGGTDTQYFGPGTRLTVL.

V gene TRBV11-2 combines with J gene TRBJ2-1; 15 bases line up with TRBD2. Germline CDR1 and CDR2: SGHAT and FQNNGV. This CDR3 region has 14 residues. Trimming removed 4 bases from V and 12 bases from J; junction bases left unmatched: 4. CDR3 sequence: CASSSGLAGGSQFF. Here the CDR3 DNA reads TGTGCCAGCAGCTCCGGACTAGCGGGAGGGTCGCAGTTCTTC.

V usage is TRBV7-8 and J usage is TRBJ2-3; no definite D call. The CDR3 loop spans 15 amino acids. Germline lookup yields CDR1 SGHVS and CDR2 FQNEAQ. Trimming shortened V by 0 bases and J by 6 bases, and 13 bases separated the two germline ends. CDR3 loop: CASSLAEIEADTQYF. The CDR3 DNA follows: TGTGCCAGCAGCTTAGCGGAGATAGAGGCGGATACGCAGTATTTT.

This chain's CDR3 is CASSQTGPNEKLFF. The CDR3 DNA reads TGTGCCAGCAGTCAGACAGGCCCTAATGAAAAACTGTTTTTT. The chain links TRBV27 to TRBJ1-4, with a possible D match to TRBD1 (6 bases). Germline V CDR1 and CDR2: MNHEY, SMNVEV (reference sequence). The CDR3 consists of 14 residues. Trimming removed 5 bases from V and 3 bases from J, with 10 bases in between. The full variable domain, completed using reference TRBV27 and TRBJ1-4, is EAQVTQNPRYLITVTGKKLTVTCSQNMNHEYMSWYRQDPGLGLRQIYYSMNVEVTDKGDVPEGYKVSRKEKRNFPLILESPSPNQTSLYFCASSQTGPNEKLFFGSGTQLSVL.

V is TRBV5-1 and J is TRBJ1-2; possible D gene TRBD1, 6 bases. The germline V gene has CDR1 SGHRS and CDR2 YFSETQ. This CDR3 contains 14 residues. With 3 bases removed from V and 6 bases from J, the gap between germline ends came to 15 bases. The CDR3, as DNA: TGCGCCAGCAGCTCCCGGGACATTAGAGATGGCTACACCTTC. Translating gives CASSSRDIRDGYTF.

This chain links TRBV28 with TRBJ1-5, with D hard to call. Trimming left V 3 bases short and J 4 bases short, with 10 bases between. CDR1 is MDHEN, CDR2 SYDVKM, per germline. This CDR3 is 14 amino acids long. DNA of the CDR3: TGTGCCAGCAGTTTCCGCGGCAGAAATCAGCCCCAGCATTTT. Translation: CASSFRGRNQPQHF.

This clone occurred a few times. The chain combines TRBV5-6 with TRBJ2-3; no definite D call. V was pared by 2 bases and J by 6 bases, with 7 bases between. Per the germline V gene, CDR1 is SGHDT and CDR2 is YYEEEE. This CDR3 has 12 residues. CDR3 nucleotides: TGTGCCAGCAGCTTCTCGCGTGATACGCAGTATTTT. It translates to CASSFSRDTQYF.

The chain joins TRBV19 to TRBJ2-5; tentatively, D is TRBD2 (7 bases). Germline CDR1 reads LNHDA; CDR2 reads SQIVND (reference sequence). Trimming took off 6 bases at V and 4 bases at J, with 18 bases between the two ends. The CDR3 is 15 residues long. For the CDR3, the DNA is TGTGCCAGTAGGCCCGGAGGGGGGGCGGGAGAGACCCAGTACTTC. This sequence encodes CASRPGGGAGETQYF.

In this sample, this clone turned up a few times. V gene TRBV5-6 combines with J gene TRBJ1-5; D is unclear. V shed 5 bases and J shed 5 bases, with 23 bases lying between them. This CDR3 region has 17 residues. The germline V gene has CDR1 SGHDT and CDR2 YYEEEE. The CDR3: CASRLPSPGKYYQPQHF. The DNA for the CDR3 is TGTGCCAGCAGATTACCTTCCCCCGGGAAATATTATCAGCCCCAGCATTTT.